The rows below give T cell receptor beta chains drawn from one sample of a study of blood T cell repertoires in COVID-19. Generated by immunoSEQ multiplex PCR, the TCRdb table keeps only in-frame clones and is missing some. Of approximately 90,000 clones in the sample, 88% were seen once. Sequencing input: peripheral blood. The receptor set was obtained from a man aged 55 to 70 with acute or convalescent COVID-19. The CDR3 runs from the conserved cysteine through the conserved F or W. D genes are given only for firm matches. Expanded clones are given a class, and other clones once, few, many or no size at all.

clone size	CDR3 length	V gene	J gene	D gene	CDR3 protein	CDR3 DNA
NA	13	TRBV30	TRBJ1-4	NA	CAWRVRGNEKLFF	TGTGCCTGGAGGGTCAGGGGTAATGAAAAACTGTTTTTT
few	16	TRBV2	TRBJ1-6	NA	CASSIRGGANNSPLHF	TGTGCCAGCAGTATCCGGGGGGGTGCGAATAATTCACCCCTCCACTTT
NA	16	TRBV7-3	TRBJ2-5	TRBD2	CASSLNVAGIIKTQYF	TGTGCCAGCAGCTTAAATGTAGCGGGAATTATTAAGACCCAGTACTTC
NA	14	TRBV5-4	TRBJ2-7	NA	CASRPRGEPYEQYF	TGTGCCAGTCGACCTCGCGGGGAGCCCTACGAGCAGTACTTC
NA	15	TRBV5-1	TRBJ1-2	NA	CASSLADGLNYGYTF	TGCGCCAGCAGCTTGGCCGACGGGTTAAACTATGGCTACACCTTC
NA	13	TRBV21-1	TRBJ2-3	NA	CASSPCPRDTQYF	TGTGCCAGCAGCCCATGCCCGCGAGATACGCAGTATTTT
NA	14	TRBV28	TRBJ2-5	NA	CASSAFDRGETQYF	TGTGCCAGCAGTGCCTTTGATAGGGGAGAGACCCAGTACTTC
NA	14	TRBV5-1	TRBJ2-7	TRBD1	CASSFAGTGYEQYF	TGCGCCAGCAGCTTCGCCGGGACAGGGTACGAGCAGTACTTC
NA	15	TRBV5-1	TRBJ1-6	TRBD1	CASSLGQGNNSPLHF	TGCGCCAGCAGCTTGGGACAGGGCAATAATTCACCCCTCCACTTT
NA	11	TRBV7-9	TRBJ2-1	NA	CASSLGTEQFF	TGTGCCAGCAGCTTAGGGACAGAGCAGTTCTTC
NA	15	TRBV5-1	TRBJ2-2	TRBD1	CASSLQGANTGELFF	TGCGCCAGCAGCTTACAGGGGGCAAACACCGGGGAGCTGTTTTTT
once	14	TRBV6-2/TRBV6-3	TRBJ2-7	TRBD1	CASRPPGQFYEQYF	TGTGCCAGCAGACCTCCGGGACAGTTTTACGAGCAGTACTTC
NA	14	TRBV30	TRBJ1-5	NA	CAWGELGINQPQHF	TGTGCCTGGGGGGAGTTGGGTATAAATCAGCCCCAGCATTTT
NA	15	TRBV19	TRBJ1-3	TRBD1	CASSIGTETGNTIYF	TGTGCCAGTAGTATTGGGACAGAGACTGGAAACACCATATATTTT
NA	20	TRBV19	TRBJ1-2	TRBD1	CASSQGVRTGAAPTTYGYTF	TGTGCCAGTAGTCAAGGCGTCCGGACAGGGGCCGCCCCAACAACTTATGGCTACACCTTC
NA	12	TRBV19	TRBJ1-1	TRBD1	CASSIRGTEAFF	TGTGCCAGTAGTATCAGGGGGACTGAAGCTTTCTTT
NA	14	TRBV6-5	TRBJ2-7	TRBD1	CASTPTGKAYEQYF	TGTGCCAGCACCCCGACAGGGAAGGCCTACGAGCAGTACTTC
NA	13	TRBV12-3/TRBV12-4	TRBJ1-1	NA	CASSYRVDTEAFF	TGTGCCAGCAGTTACAGGGTGGACACTGAAGCTTTCTTT
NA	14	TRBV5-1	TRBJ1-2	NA	CASSAGHSNYGYTF	TGCGCCAGCAGCGCCGGACACTCTAACTATGGCTACACCTTC
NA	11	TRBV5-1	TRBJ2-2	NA	CASSLAGELFF	TGCGCCAGCAGCTTGGCTGGGGAGCTGTTTTTT
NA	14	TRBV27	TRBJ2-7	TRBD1	CASSTTGAHYEQYF	TGTGCCAGCAGTACGACAGGGGCCCACTACGAGCAGTACTTC
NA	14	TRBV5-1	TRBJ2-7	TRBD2	CASSPAGGSYEQYF	TGCGCCAGCAGCCCCGCGGGGGGCTCCTACGAGCAGTACTTC
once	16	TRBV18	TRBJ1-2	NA	CASSPGGQLSRRGYTF	TGTGCCAGCTCACCAGGGGGACAACTTTCTAGAAGGGGCTACACCTTC
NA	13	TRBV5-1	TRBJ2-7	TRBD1	CASSLTGGYEQYF	TGCGCCAGCAGCTTGACAGGGGGCTACGAGCAGTACTTC
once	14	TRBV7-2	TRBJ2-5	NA	CASSLDGVQETQYF	TGTGCCAGCAGCTTAGACGGGGTACAAGAGACCCAGTACTTC
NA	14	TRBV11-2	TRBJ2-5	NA	CASSLGGLGETQYF	TGTGCCAGCAGCTTAGGGGGCCTGGGGGAGACCCAGTACTTC
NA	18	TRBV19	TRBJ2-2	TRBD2	CASSMGKTGTSETGELFF	TGTGCCAGTAGTATGGGGAAAACGGGGACTAGCGAAACCGGGGAGCTGTTTTTT
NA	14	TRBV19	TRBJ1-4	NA	CASKMVGANEKLFF	TGTGCCAGTAAAATGGTAGGGGCTAATGAAAAACTGTTTTTT
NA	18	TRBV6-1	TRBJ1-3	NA	CASSESELQGFSGNTIYF	TGTGCCAGCAGTGAAAGCGAGTTGCAGGGATTCTCTGGAAACACCATATATTTT
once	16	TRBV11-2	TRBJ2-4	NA	CASSFRGGLAKNIQYF	TGTGCCAGCAGCTTTCGTGGGGGACTAGCCAAAAACATTCAGTACTTC